These 15 T cell receptor beta chains share one sample of origin, sequenced in a study of T cell changes during pregnancy in multiple sclerosis. Some clones are missing from TCRdb's copy, which holds only in-frame ones; the method was immunoSEQ multiplex PCR. Among about 75,000 clones listed, 94% were seen once. Sequencing used CD4+ T cells from peripheral blood mononuclear cells, obtained after pregnancy. These receptors were taken from a female donor with multiple sclerosis, enrolled in a pregnancy study.

This rearrangement joins TRBV28 to TRBJ2-1, with unresolved D. Germline CDR1 MDHEN, CDR2 SYDVKM. CDR3 length: 14 residues. Between the trimmed V and J ends, which lost 2 bases and 6 bases, there was a span of 11 bases. CDR3 coding DNA: TGTGCCAGCAGTTTAGGTCGGAGCCGCAATGAGCAGTTCTTC. This encodes CASSLGRSRNEQFF.

The count of this clone is one. This chain uses TRBV29-1 with TRBJ2-7; 9 nucleotides line up with TRBD1. The CDR3 contains 12 residues. Trimming took 7 bases from V and 3 from J; bases not matched to a gene: 4. Germline-derived CDR1 and CDR2 are SQVTM and ANQGSEA. CDR3 loop: CSGTGDRYEQYF. The CDR3 bases are TGCAGCGGGACAGGGGATCGCTACGAGCAGTACTTC.

The V call is TRBV5-6, the J call TRBJ2-7; D is possibly TRBD1 (6 bases). This CDR3 comprises 16 residues. V lost 4 bases to trimming and J lost 4 bases, with 21 bases between them. Germline V gene sequence: CDR1 SGHDT, CDR2 YYEEEE. In nucleotides, the CDR3 is TGTGCCAGCAGCCGCCGTTGGTCAGGGGCTAGTTACGAGCAGTACTTC. This gives the protein CASSRRWSGASYEQYF.

The chain is built from TRBV5-6 and TRBJ1-5, with 8 bases matching TRBD1. The CDR3 has 14 residues. V shed 5 bases, J shed 6 bases, and the junction held 7 bases outside the gene matches. Germline CDR1 and CDR2: SGHDT and YYEEEE. The CDR3 coding sequence is TGTGCCAGCAGTCCTCAGGGGGCGGGTCAGCCCCAGCATTTT. Protein: CASSPQGAGQPQHF.

The J gene is TRBJ1-2, the V gene TRBV5-6; D is perhaps TRBD1 (5 bases). The CDR3 spans 16 residues. V lost 4 bases and J lost 5, with 21 bases in between. Germline V gene data show CDR1 as SGHDT and CDR2 as YYEEEE. CDR3 bases: TGTGCCAGCAGCCTAGCGGGACGGCGGGCTTCTTATGGCTACACCTTC. As protein: CASSLAGRRASYGYTF.

The chain carries TRBV5-1 and TRBJ2-5, with D possibly matching TRBD2 (5 bases). V was pared by 0 bases and J by 4 bases, with 10 bases between. The CDR3 runs 14 residues. CDR1 SGHRS and CDR2 YFSETQ come from the germline V gene. In DNA form, the CDR3 reads TGCGCCAGCAGCTTGGGAGGGTGGGGAGAGACCCAGTACTTC. Translated: CASSLGGWGETQYF.

In DNA, the CDR3 is TGTGCCAGCAGCCCAGCGGGACTCTCTTCAGATACGCAGTATTTT. This translates into CASSPAGLSSDTQYF. The rearrangement joins TRBV7-6 to TRBJ2-3; 7 bases agree with TRBD2. The junction had 9 bases not matched to a gene; V was cut back by 5 bases and J by 4 bases. CDR1 SGHVS and CDR2 FNYEAQ come from the germline V gene. The CDR3 loop spans 15 amino acids.

The chain carries TRBV30 and TRBJ2-1; 14 nucleotides match TRBD2. Germline V gives CDR1 GTSNPN, CDR2 SVGIG (reference sequence). V lost 4 bases, J lost 11 bases, and 13 bases stayed unmatched. There are 16 residues in the CDR3. Here the CDR3 reads CAWNGGGGLAGAKQFF. DNA of the CDR3: TGTGCCTGGAACGGTGGCGGGGGACTAGCGGGAGCAAAGCAGTTCTTC.

The chain is built from TRBV4-1 and TRBJ2-1; no clear D. The V and J ends lost 6 bases and 5 bases respectively, with 11 bases between them. Germline V gives CDR1 MGHRA, CDR2 YSYEKL. This CDR3 region has 13 residues. This chain's CDR3 is CASSKQEHNEQFF. CDR3 sequence (DNA): TGCGCCAGCAGTAAGCAGGAACACAATGAGCAGTTCTTC.

This chain links TRBV7-3 with TRBJ1-3; 8 nucleotides match TRBD1. The CDR3 runs 15 residues. The germline CDR1 and CDR2 sequences are SGHTA and FQGTGA. J lost 1 base, V lost 2 bases, and 1 base had no gene match. The CDR3 is CASSLQGASGNTIYF. The DNA for the CDR3 is TGTGCCAGCAGCTTACAGGGGGCTTCTGGAAACACCATATATTTT.

J is TRBJ2-5 and V is TRBV5-1; 8 bases fit TRBD2. Germline lookup yields CDR1 SGHRS and CDR2 YFSETQ. The V and J ends lost 4 bases and 3 bases, in that order; junction bases with no gene match: 11. The CDR3 length is 16 residues. The CDR3 protein is CASSLRWAGGEETQYF. The CDR3 DNA reads TGCGCCAGCAGCCTGCGGTGGGCGGGAGGTGAAGAGACCCAGTACTTC. Full variable domain (rest looked up from reference TRBV5-1 and TRBJ2-5): KAGVTQTPRYLIKTRGQQVTLSCSPISGHRSVSWYQQTPGQGLQFLFEYFSETQRNKGNFPGRFSGRQFSNSRSEMNVSTLELGDSALYLCASSLRWAGGEETQYFGPGTRLLVL.

This clone was counted only a few times. This CDR3 is CASSLTRGITEAFF. CDR3 DNA: TGTGCCAGCAGCTTAACCCGGGGGATCACTGAAGCTTTCTTT. V gene TRBV7-3 combines with J gene TRBJ1-1, with a tentative D call TRBD1 (5 bases). Trimming stripped 0 bases from V and 4 bases from J, with 9 bases between. This CDR3 has 14 residues. The germline V gene encodes CDR1 SGHTA and CDR2 FQGTGA.

This chain uses TRBV5-1 with TRBJ2-7; unclear D gene. The CDR3 contains 13 residues. The germline V gene has CDR1 SGHRS and CDR2 YFSETQ. V was pared by 0 bases and J by 2 bases, with 6 bases between. CDR3 bases: TGCGCCAGCAGCTTGGACGTAGCCTACGAGCAGTACTTC. This sequence encodes CASSLDVAYEQYF.

The V call is TRBV30, the J call TRBJ2-5; D not certain. In germline, CDR1 is GTSNPN, CDR2 SVGIG (reference sequence). Trimming took 0 bases from V and 3 from J, leaving 2 bases between them. CDR3 length: 11 residues. The CDR3 nucleotides read TGTGCCTGGAGTGTTAAAGAGACCCAGTACTTC. Its translation: CAWSVKETQYF.

This chain uses TRBV29-1 with TRBJ2-3; the D is unclear. This CDR3 spans 11 amino acids. Trimming cost V 2 bases and J 4 bases, with 4 bases left between them. Germline CDR1 SQVTM, CDR2 ANQGSEA. This chain's CDR3 is CSVERSDTQYF. The DNA for the CDR3 is TGCAGCGTTGAACGTTCAGATACGCAGTATTTT.